This T cell receptor beta chain was found in a study of T cell responses to AZD1222 COVID-19 vaccine. Study-wide results and limits: Nearly half of spike-specific TCRs reportedly target variant regions that are unmutated in the B.1.351 and B.1.1.7 variants. Repertoire sampling was restricted to post-peak T cell response timepoints. Baseline seropositivity occurred in only six AZD1222 recipients.

As concerns this clone: The antigen is not known.

The protocol was immunoSEQ multiplex PCR, while the TCRdb copy is restricted to in-frame clones and leaves out a portion. This table has roughly 140,000 clones, 90% appearing once. Germline V gives CDR1 SEHNR, CDR2 FQNEAQ (reference sequence). V lost 2 bases, J lost 2 bases, and 4 bases stayed unmatched. The CDR3 totals 16 residues. Investigators merged groups given second doses at roughly 4 or roughly 12 weeks. The clonotype comes from an adult who received the AZD1222 COVID-19 vaccine. Specimen: peripheral blood, collected 28 days after the second AZD1222 dose. The chain is built from TRBV7-9 and TRBJ1-4; 8 nucleotides line up with TRBD1. The CDR3 is CASSLLRDRTNEKLFF. CDR3 nucleotide sequence: TGTGCCAGCAGCTTACTACGGGACAGGACTAATGAAAAACTGTTTTTT.